These 12 T cell receptor beta chains were all obtained from the same sample, sequenced in a study of neurological immune-mediated disorders. One entry per CDR3 protein results from TCRdb running MiXCR on the 5' RACE reads. The sample consists of about 39,000 distinct CDR3 sequences, almost 7.5% of them appearing once. The sequenced sample was CD4+ T cells from blood. The receptors originated from a man aged 50 to 60 in good health.

This clonotype was observed at least ten times. The V gene is TRBV20-1, the J gene TRBJ1-1, with TRBD1 matching 7 bases. Unmatched junction bases numbered 11, after V lost 6 bases and J lost 4 bases. Germline V gives CDR1 DFQATT, CDR2 SNEGSKA (reference sequence). The CDR3 length is 14 residues. CDR3 coding DNA: TGCAGTGCAGGCCCCGGGACAGCGGGCACTGAAGCTTTCTTT. Translation gives CSAGPGTAGTEAFF.

This clonotype was counted at least ten times. The chain recombines TRBV7-9 with TRBJ2-3; D may be TRBD1 (6 bases). This CDR3 region has 14 residues. Trimming pared 2 bases from V and 4 bases from J, leaving 10 bases between. Germline CDR1 SEHNR, CDR2 FQNEAQ (reference sequence). The CDR3: CASSLQGQADTQYF. DNA for the CDR3: TGTGCCAGCAGCTTACAGGGGCAGGCAGATACGCAGTATTTT.

This clonotype was recorded at least ten times. The CDR3 reads CSAIGGTGTDTEAFF. In DNA, the CDR3 is TGCAGTGCCATAGGCGGTACAGGGACGGATACTGAAGCTTTCTTT. The gene calls are TRBV20-1 and TRBJ1-1, with D possibly matching TRBD1 (6 bases). The CDR3 is 15 amino acids. V lost 6 bases and J lost 5, with 22 bases in between. Germline lookup yields CDR1 DFQATT and CDR2 SNEGSKA (reference sequence).

The table lists this clonotype with many counts. The CDR3 protein is CASSLISGGLTDTQYF. The CDR3 DNA reads as TGTGCCAGCAGCTTAATTAGCGGAGGCCTCACAGATACGCAGTATTTT. The genes are TRBV11-2 and TRBJ2-3; maybe TRBD2 (6 bases). The CDR3 extends over 16 amino acids. Trimming shortened V by 2 bases and J by 2 bases, and 14 bases separated the two germline ends. CDR1 and CDR2 (germline): SGHAT, FQNNGV.

This clonotype was counted at least ten times. The rearrangement uses TRBV29-1 and TRBJ1-1; D gene ambiguous. This CDR3 contains 14 residues. Trimming took 7 bases from V and 0 from J, leaving 15 bases between them. The germline V gene encodes CDR1 SQVTM and CDR2 ANQGSEA. In DNA form, the CDR3 reads TGCAGCGCCCACACTTCCTCAATGAACACTGAAGCTTTCTTT. Translated: CSAHTSSMNTEAFF.

This clonotype was detected many times. The CDR3 reads CSASDYGTSGTEQYF. CDR3 bases: TGCAGTGCTAGTGACTACGGGACTAGCGGGACCGAGCAGTACTTC. The chain combines TRBV20-1 with TRBJ2-7; the match to TRBD2 covers 13 bases. Unmatched junction bases numbered 8, after V lost 3 bases and J lost 6 bases. CDR3 length: 15 residues. Germline CDR1 and CDR2: DFQATT and SNEGSKA (reference sequence).

This clonotype appeared many times. V and J are TRBV18 and TRBJ2-7, with a tentative D call TRBD2 (6 bases). In germline, CDR1 is KGHSH, CDR2 LQKENI. The CDR3 length is 16 residues. Deletions cut 3 bases from V and 2 bases from J, with 17 bases between. The CDR3 loop is CASSPTGGPQTYEQYF. CDR3 nucleotide sequence: TGTGCCAGCTCACCCACCGGAGGGCCACAAACCTACGAGCAGTACTTC.

This clonotype was seen at least ten times. J is TRBJ2-2 and V is TRBV7-8; D remains unclear. Germline V gene lookup returns CDR1 SGHVS and CDR2 FQNEAQ. This CDR3 has 14 residues. V lost 5 bases to trimming and J lost 6 bases, with 13 bases between them. CDR3 sequence (DNA): TGTGCCAGCAGCCCAACAGACCGACCCGGGGAGCTGTTTTTT. This codes for CASSPTDRPGELFF.

This clonotype was counted many times. This rearrangement joins TRBV20-1 to TRBJ2-2; 12 bases are shared with TRBD1. The length of the CDR3 is 16 residues. CDR1 and CDR2 from the germline V gene are DFQATT and SNEGSKA (reference sequence). With 3 bases clipped from V and 7 bases from J, the junction kept 9 bases outside the gene matches. CDR3 loop: CSARRSGTGGYGELFF. The CDR3 DNA is TGCAGTGCTAGGAGGTCCGGGACAGGGGGCTACGGGGAGCTGTTTTTT.

This clonotype was recorded many times. The chain recombines TRBV24-1 with TRBJ2-7; 7 bases agree with TRBD1. The CDR3 runs 13 residues. Germline V gene lookup returns CDR1 KGHDR and CDR2 SFDVKD. V was pared by 4 bases and J by 4 bases, with 3 bases of the junction left unmatched. This chain's CDR3 is CATSEGGQYEQYF. The CDR3 bases are TGTGCCACCAGTGAAGGGGGACAGTACGAGCAGTACTTC.

In this sample, this clonotype turned up many times. The chain carries TRBV20-1 and TRBJ2-1; a weak D match, TRBD1 (5 bases). The CDR3 is 12 residues long. Germline V CDR1 and CDR2: DFQATT, SNEGSKA (reference sequence). V shed 7 bases and J shed 6 bases, with 13 bases lying between them. CDR3 region: CSGQGIGNEQFF. CDR3 DNA sequence: TGCAGTGGCCAGGGAATCGGCAATGAGCAGTTCTTC.

This clonotype was picked up many times. The chain links TRBV5-1 to TRBJ1-3; D remains ambiguous. V was trimmed by 4 bases and J by 0 bases, leaving 11 bases between them. This CDR3 comprises 15 residues. In germline, CDR1 is SGHRS, CDR2 YFSETQ. The CDR3 here is CASSPVTSSGNTIYF. CDR3 nucleotides: TGCGCCAGCAGCCCCGTTACGAGCTCTGGAAACACCATATATTTT.